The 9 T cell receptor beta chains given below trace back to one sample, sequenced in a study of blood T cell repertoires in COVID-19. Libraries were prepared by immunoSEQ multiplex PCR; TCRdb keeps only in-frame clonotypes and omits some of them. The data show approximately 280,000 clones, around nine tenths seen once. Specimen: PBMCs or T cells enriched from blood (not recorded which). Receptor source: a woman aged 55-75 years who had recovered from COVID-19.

DNA for the CDR3: TGTGCCAGCAGACCCGGACAGGGAAGAGAGCAGTACTTC. Residues: CASRPGQGREQYF. The V call is TRBV6-5, the J call TRBJ2-7; 8 bases fit TRBD1. In germline, CDR1 is MNHEY, CDR2 SVGAGI. The V gene end was trimmed by 6 bases and the J gene end by 7 bases; junction bases not matched to a gene: 8. This CDR3 has 13 amino acids.

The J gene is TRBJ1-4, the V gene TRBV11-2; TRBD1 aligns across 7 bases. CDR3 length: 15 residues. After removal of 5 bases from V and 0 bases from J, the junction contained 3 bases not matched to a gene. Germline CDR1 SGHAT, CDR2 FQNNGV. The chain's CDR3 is CASSRDRTTNEKLFF. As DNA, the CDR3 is TGTGCCAGCAGCCGGGACAGAACAACTAATGAAAAACTGTTTTTT. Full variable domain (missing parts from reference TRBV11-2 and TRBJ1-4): EAGVAQSPRYKIIEKRQSVAFWCNPISGHATLYWYQQILGQGPKLLIQFQNNGVVDDSQLPKDRFSAERLKGVDSTLKIQPAKLEDSAVYLCASSRDRTTNEKLFFGSGTQLSVL.

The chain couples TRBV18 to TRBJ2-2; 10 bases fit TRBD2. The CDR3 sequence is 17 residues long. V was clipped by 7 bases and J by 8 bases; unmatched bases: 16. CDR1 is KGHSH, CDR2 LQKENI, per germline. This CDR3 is CASFSPWTSGVRGELFF. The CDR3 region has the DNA TGTGCCAGCTTTTCACCCTGGACTAGCGGAGTTCGAGGGGAGCTGTTTTTT.

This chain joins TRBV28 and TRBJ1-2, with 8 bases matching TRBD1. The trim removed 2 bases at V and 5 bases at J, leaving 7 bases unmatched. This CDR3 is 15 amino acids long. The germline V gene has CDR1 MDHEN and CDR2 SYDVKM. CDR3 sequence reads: CASSLTDRQGYGYTF. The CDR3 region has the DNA TGTGCCAGCAGTTTAACCGATCGACAGGGGTATGGCTACACCTTC.

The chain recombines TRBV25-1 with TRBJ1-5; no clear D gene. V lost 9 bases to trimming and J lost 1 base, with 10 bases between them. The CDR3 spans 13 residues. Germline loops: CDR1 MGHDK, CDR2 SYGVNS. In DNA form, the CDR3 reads TGTGCCAGTAGCCGAGGGAGCAATCAGCCCCAGCATTTT. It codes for CASSRGSNQPQHF.

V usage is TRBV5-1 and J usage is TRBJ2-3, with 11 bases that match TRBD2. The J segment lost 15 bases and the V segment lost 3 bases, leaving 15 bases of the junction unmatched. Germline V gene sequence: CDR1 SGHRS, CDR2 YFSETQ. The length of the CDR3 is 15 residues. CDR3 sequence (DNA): TGCGCCAGCAGCTCCCGCGGGCGAGTACTAGCGGGGGCCTATTTT. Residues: CASSSRGRVLAGAYF.

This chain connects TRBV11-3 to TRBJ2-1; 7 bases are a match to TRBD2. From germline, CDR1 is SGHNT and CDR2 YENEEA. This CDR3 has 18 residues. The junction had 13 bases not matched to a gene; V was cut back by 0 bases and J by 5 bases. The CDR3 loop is CASSLDLGSASGNNEQFF. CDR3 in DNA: TGTGCCAGCAGCTTAGATCTAGGTTCGGCTAGCGGAAACAATGAGCAGTTCTTC.

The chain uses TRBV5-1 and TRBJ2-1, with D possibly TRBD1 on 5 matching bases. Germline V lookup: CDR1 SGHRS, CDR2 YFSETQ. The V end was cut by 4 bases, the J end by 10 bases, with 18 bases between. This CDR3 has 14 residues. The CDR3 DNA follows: TGCGCCAGCAGCGCGGACAACAGAGAAGGGGAGCAGTTCTTC. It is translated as CASSADNREGEQFF.

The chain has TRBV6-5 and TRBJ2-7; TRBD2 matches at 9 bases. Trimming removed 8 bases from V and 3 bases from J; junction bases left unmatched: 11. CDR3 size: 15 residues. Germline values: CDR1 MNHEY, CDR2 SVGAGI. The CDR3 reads CASWDRTSALYEQYF. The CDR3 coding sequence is TGTGCCAGCTGGGATCGGACTAGCGCACTCTACGAGCAGTACTTC.